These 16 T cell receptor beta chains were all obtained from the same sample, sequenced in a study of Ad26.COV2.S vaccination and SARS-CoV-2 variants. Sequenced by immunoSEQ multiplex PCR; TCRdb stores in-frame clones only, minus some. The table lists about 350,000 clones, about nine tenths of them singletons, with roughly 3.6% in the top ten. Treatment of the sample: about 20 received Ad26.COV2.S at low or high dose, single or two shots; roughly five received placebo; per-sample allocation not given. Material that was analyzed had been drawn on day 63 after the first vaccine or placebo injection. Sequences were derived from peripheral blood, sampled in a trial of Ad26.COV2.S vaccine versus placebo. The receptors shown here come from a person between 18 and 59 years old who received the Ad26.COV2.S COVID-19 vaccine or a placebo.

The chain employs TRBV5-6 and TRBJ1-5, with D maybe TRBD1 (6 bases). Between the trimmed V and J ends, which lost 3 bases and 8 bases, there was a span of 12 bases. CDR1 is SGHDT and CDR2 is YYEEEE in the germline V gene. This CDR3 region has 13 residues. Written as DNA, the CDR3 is TGTGCCAGCAGCTCGCAGGGGATGGAGCCCCAGCATTTT. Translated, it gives CASSSQGMEPQHF.

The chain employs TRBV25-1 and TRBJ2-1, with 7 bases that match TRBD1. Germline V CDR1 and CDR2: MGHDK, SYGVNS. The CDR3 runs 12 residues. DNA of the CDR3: TGTGCTATACAGGGGAGAAAGAATGAGCAGTTCTTC. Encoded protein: CAIQGRKNEQFF. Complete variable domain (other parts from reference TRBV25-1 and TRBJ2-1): EADIYQTPRYLVIGTGKKITLECSQTMGHDKMYWYQQDPGMELHLIHYSYGVNSTEKGDLSSESTVSRIRTEHFPLTLESARPSHTSQYLCAIQGRKNEQFFGPGTRLTVL.

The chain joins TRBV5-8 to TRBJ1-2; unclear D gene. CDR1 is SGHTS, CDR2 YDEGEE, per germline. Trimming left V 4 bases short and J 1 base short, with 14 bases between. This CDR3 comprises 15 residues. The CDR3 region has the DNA TGTGCCAGCAGCCAGACGGAAGACCTTAACTATGGCTACACCTTC. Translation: CASSQTEDLNYGYTF.

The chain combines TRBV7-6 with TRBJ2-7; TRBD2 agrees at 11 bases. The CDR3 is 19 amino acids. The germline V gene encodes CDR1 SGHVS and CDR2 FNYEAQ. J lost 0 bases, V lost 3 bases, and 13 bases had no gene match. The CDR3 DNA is TGTGCCAGCAGCTTGCTAGCACCGCTGGGACTAGCGGCCTCCTACGAGCAGTACTTC. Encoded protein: CASSLLAPLGLAASYEQYF.

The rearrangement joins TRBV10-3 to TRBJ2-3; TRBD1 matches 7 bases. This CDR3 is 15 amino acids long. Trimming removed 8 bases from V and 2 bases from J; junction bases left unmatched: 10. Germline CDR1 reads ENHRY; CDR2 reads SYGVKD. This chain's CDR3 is CAIQDRLDNTDTQYF. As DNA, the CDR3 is TGTGCCATCCAGGACAGGTTGGATAACACAGATACGCAGTATTTT.

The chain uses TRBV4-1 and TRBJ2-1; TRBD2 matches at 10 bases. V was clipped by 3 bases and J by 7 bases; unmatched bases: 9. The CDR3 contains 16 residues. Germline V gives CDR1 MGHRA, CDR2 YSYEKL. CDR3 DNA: TGCGCCAGCAGCCATCCCGGGACTAGCGTTCCAAATGAGCAGTTCTTC. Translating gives CASSHPGTSVPNEQFF.

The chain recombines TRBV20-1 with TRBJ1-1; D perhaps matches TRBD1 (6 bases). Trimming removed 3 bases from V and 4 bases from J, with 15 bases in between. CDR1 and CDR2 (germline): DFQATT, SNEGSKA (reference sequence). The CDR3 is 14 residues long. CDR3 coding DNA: TGCAGTGCTAGTTTCAGGGGAATGGGCACTGAAGCTTTCTTT. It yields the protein CSASFRGMGTEAFF.

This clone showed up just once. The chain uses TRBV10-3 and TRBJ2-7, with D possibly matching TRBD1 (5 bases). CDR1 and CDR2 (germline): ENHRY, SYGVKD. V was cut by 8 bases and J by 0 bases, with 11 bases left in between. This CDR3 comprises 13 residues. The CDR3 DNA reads TGTGCCATCCGACAGACGAGCTCCTACGAGCAGTACTTC. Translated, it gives CAIRQTSSYEQYF.

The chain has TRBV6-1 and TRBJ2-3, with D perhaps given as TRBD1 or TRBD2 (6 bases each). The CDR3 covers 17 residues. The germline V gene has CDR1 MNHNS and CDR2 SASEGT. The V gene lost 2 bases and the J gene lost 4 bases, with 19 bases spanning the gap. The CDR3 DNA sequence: TGTGCCAGCAGTGAATCCGGGGGCGCCGGGTTTGCAGATACGCAGTATTTT. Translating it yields CASSESGGAGFADTQYF.

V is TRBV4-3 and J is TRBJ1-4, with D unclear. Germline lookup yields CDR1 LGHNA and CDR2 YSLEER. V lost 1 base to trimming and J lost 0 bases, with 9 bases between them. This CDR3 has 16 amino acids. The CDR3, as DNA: TGCGCCAGCAGCCAAGTTGGCGGGGCAACTAATGAAAAACTGTTTTTT. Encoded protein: CASSQVGGATNEKLFF.

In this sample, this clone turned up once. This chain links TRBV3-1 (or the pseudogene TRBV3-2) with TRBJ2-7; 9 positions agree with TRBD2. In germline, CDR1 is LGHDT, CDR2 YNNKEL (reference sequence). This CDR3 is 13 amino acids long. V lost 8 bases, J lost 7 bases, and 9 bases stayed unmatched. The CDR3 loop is CASSLAGVVEQYF. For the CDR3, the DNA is TGTGCCAGCTCTTTAGCGGGGGTGGTTGAGCAGTACTTC.

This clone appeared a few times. CDR3 coding DNA: TGTGCCAGCAGCCAAGGCAGGGCTGGCTACACCTTC. Encoded protein: CASSQGRAGYTF. V and J are TRBV4-2 and TRBJ1-2, with TRBD1 as a possible D gene (5 bases). Germline CDR1 LGHNA, CDR2 YNFKEQ. Trimming took off 1 base at V and 7 bases at J, with 7 bases between the two ends. The length of the CDR3 is 12 residues.

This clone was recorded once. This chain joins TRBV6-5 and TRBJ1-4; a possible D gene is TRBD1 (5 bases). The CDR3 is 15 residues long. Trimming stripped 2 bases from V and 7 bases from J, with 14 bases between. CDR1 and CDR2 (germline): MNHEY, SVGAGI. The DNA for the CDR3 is TGTGCCAGCAGTTACAGGGGCAGGATGGGTGAAAAACTGTTTTTT. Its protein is CASSYRGRMGEKLFF.

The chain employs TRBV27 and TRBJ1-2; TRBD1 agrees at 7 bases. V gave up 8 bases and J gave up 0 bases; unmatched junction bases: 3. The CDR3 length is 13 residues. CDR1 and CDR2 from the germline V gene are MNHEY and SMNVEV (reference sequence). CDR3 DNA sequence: TGTGCCAGCGGGACAGTAGCTAACTATGGCTACACCTTC. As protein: CASGTVANYGYTF.

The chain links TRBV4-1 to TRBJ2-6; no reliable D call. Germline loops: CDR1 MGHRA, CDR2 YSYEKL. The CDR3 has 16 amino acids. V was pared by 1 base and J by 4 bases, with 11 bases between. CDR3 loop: CASSQVLMPGANVLTF. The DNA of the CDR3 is TGCGCCAGCAGCCAAGTCCTGATGCCCGGGGCCAACGTCCTGACTTTC.

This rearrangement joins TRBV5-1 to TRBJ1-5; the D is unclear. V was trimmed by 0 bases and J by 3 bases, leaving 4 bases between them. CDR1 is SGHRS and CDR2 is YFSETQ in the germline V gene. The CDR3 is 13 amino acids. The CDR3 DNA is TGCGCCAGCAGCTTGGCCTACAATCAGCCCCAGCATTTT. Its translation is CASSLAYNQPQHF.